This T cell receptor beta chain came from a study of neurological immune-mediated disorders. Study-wide results and limits: One cluster of related CDR3 sequences contained, by phylogenetic grouping, the repertoires of 18 of 34 multiple sclerosis patients and formed a possible signature. Sharing of CDR3 amino acid sequences among expanded clones across subjects was absent, suggesting private repertoires in all groups.

As for the cDNA, it was generated by 5'RACE with 10-nucleotide random UMIs. Every sequencing run generated in excess of 170 million TCR-beta sequences. These sequences covered 15-18 subjects. TCRdb re-called the 5' RACE reads through MiXCR, storing one row per CDR3 protein. The profile covers tens of thousands of distinct CDR3 sequences, with over 4% appearing a single time and roughly 2.7% taken by the ten largest. This CDR3 comprises 14 residues. Germline trimming cut 5 bases from V and 4 bases from J; bases unmatched to any gene: 8. Germline V lookup: CDR1 SGHRS, CDR2 YFSETQ. Ten or more counts support this clonotype. Its antigen is undetermined.

The sequence derives from a man in his forties or fifties with multiple sclerosis. The gene calls are TRBV5-1 and TRBJ2-7; 8 bases match TRBD1. The sequenced sample was PBMCs. The CDR3 nucleotides are TGCGCCAGCAGTTCAGGGGGCTGGTCGTACGAGCAGTACTTC. Translated, it gives CASSSGGWSYEQYF.